This TCR beta chain was observed in a study of cytomegalovirus exposure and HLA in healthy donors. Study outcomes and limitations: Clonal expansion, a later analysis showed, was greater in HLA-associated TCR beta chains than in equally common others.

60 Vbeta and 13 Jbeta primers were used in PCR. Sequencing used immunoSEQ multiplex PCR; TCRdb keeps in-frame clones, though not all of them. Seen here are around 110,000 clones, about 62% observed once, and the top ten hold 8% to 9%. Comments on this clone: Its antigen is still unknown.

The germline V gene has CDR1 MNHEY and CDR2 SMNVEV (reference sequence). The CDR3 is 18 amino acids. The J segment lost 4 bases and the V segment lost 3 bases, leaving 9 bases of the junction unmatched. V gene TRBV27 combines with J gene TRBJ2-3; 14 bases are shared with TRBD2. The source material was PBMCs. The TCR comes from a woman aged 40 to 49 in good health and CMV-seropositive. The CDR3 nucleotides read TGTGCCAGCAGTTTTGAGACTAGCGGGAGGGGGGTAGCAGATACGCAGTATTTT. Protein product: CASSFETSGRGVADTQYF.